The clone carrying this TCR beta chain was counted ten times or more. Its antigen is not identified. Quantitative 5'-RACE with molecular barcodes generated TCR beta libraries. TCRdb passed the 5' RACE reads through MiXCR, listing each CDR3 protein once. The sample has 470,000 or so distinct CDR3 sequences, roughly a quarter seen once. With V trimmed by 1 base and J by 4 bases, 3 bases remained unmatched. Germline CDR1 KGHDR, CDR2 SFDVKD. The CDR3 covers 16 residues. The data are from a study of CD8 T cells in ankylosing spondylitis. Whole-study findings and limits: Some of the motif variants had earlier been found in reactive arthritis patients' fluid and blood. Researchers reportedly found disease-linked clones significantly enriched in matched ankylosing spondylitis synovial fluid. The study identified a TCR beta motif of roughly eight highly homologous variants that appeared characteristic of ankylosing spondylitis blood. As for the disease-linked clones, they showed a CD8+ phenotype and occurred at relatively low frequencies in peripheral blood.

This clonotype originated in a male donor with ankylosing spondylitis. Sequencing was performed on blood, either unsorted or a sorted T cell fraction (not recorded which). The V gene is TRBV24-1, the J gene TRBJ2-2; 9 positions match TRBD1. DNA of the CDR3: TGTGCCACCAGTGATTTAGGGACAGGGCGCACCGGGGAGCTGTTTTTT. Its translation: CATSDLGTGRTGELFF.